This T cell receptor (beta chain) originates from a study of shared T cell receptors in the human thymus. Method: immunoSEQ multiplex PCR; TCRdb's copy keeps in-frame clones and lacks some. The sample shows 720,000 or so clones, approximately 85% of them seen only once. CDR1 and CDR2 from the germline V gene are WSHSY and SAAADI. Unmatched junction bases numbered 14, after V lost 6 bases and J lost 1 base. The length of the CDR3 is 18 residues. These sequences were also reported in another study, on human thymus T cells. That source notes: Usage of V and J genes appeared biased in thymic and blood repertoires. Related studies found that unrelated individuals share highly overlapping thymic repertoires.

The receptor was derived from a girl under two years old with a congenital heart defect. The sample comprised thymocytes. The chain is built from TRBV10-2 and TRBJ2-3, with TRBD1 matching over 9 bases. CDR3 nucleotides: TGCGCCAGCAGAGATAAACTCTGGACAGGGGCCCGCACAGATACGCAGTATTTT. Residues: CASRDKLWTGARTDTQYF.